This TCR beta chain was retrieved from a study of cytomegalovirus exposure and HLA in healthy donors. Primers included in the PCR were 60 Vbeta and 13 Jbeta primers. The data were produced by immunoSEQ multiplex PCR, yet TCRdb's version contains in-frame clones alone and is incomplete. The sample lists about 120,000 clones, more than 80% occurring once. This CDR3 is 16 amino acids long. The receptor's source is a male donor in good health and CMV-seronegative. Source material: PBMCs. The chain recombines TRBV21-1 with TRBJ2-4; the table's D call, TRBD2, was not checked against the DNA. TRBV21-1 is tagged as a pseudogene. CDR3 sequence: CASSKAGGGDINSQYF. The CDR3 DNA reads as TGTGCCAGCAGCAAAGCGGGGGGAGGGGACATAAACAGTCAGTACTTC.